This TCR beta chain was captured by sequencing in a study of T cell responses to AZD1222 COVID-19 vaccine. Study results and limitations: Clonal diversity was possibly underestimated; the donors were predominantly white British and more often female. Close to half of spike-specific TCRs reportedly recognize unmutated variant regions. Spike-specific TCR depth and breadth grew after two AZD1222 doses. It was only after the peak T cell response that any repertoires were sampled.

Only a few counts were recorded for this clone. Its antigen is still unknown. Trimming stripped 0 bases from V and 0 bases from J, with 9 bases between. This CDR3 has 17 amino acids. CDR1 is MRHNA and CDR2 is SNTAGT in the germline V gene. This table comes from immunoSEQ multiplex PCR, and its TCRdb copy is limited to in-frame clones, with some not included. Among 90,000 to 120,000 clones listed, 75% to 95% were seen once. This chain connects TRBV6-4 to TRBJ2-6; D gene unclear. Sequencing was performed on peripheral blood, taken 28 days after the second AZD1222 dose. This receptor was obtained from an adult who received the AZD1222 COVID-19 vaccine. The CDR3 DNA sequence: TGTGCCAGCAGTGACTCGGGCGCATACTCTGGGGCCAACGTCCTGACTTTC. Its translation: CASSDSGAYSGANVLTF.